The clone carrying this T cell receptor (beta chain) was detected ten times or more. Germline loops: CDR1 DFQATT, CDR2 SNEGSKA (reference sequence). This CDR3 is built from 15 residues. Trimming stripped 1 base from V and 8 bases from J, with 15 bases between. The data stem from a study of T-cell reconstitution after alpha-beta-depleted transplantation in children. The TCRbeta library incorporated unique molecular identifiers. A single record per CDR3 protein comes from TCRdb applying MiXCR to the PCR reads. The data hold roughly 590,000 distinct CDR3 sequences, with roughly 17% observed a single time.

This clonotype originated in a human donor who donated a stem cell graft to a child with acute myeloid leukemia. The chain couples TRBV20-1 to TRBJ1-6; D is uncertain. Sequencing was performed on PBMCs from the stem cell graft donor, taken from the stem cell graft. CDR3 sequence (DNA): TGCAGTGCTAGAGGAGCAGCCAGACTGGATTCACCCCTCCACTTT. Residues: CSARGAARLDSPLHF.